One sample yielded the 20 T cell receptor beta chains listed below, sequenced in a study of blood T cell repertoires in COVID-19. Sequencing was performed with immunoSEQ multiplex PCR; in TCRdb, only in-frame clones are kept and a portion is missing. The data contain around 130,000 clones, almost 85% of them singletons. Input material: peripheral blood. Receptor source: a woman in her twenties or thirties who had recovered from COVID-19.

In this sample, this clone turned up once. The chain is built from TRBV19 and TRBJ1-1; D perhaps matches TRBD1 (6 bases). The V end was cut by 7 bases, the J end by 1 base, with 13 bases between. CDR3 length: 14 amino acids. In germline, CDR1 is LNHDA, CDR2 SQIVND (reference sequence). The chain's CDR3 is CASTPTGWNTEAFF. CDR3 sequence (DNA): TGTGCCAGTACCCCGACAGGTTGGAACACTGAAGCTTTCTTT.

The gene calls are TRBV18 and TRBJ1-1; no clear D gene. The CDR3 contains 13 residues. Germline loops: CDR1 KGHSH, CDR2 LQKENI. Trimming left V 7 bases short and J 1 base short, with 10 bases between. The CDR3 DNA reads TGTGCCAGCTTTCCGAGGGCGAACACTGAAGCTTTCTTT. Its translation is CASFPRANTEAFF.

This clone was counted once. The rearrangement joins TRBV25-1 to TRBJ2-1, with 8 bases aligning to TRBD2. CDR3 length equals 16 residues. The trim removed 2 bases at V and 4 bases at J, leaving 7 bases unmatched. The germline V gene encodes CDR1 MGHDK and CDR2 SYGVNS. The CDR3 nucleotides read TGTGCCAGCAGTGAAAGGACTAGCTCTGCTTACAATGAGCAGTTCTTC. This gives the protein CASSERTSSAYNEQFF.

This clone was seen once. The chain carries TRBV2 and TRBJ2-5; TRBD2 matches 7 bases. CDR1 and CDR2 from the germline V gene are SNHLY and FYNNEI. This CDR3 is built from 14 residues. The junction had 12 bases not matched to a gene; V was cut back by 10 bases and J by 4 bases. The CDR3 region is CATLQRGMRETQYF. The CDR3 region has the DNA TGTGCCACTCTCCAGCGGGGAATGCGAGAGACCCAGTACTTC.

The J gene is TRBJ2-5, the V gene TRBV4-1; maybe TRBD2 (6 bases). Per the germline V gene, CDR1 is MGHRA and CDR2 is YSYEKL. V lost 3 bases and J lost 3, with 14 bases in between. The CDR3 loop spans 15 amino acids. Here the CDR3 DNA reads TGCGCCAGCAGCCACAAACCGGGACTGAAAGAGACCCAGTACTTC. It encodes CASSHKPGLKETQYF.

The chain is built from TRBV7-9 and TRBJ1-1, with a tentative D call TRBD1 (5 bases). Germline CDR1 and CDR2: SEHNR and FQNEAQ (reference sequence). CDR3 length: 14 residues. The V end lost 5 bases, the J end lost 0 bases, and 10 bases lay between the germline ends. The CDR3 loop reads CASSPGGLNTEAFF. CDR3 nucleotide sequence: TGTGCCAGCAGCCCCGGGGGACTGAACACTGAAGCTTTCTTT.

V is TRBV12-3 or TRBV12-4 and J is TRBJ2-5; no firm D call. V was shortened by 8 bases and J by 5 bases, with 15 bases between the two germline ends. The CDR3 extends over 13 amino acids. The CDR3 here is CASLGSVVETQYF. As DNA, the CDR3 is TGTGCCAGCCTGGGCTCGGTCGTGGAGACCCAGTACTTC.

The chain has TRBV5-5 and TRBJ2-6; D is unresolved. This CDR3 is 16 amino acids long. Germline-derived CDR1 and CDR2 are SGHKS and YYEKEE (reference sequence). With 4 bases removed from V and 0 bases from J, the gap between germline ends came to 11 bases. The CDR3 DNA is TGTGCCAGCAGCCTACCTTTAAGCTCTGGGGCCAACGTCCTGACTTTC. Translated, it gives CASSLPLSSGANVLTF.

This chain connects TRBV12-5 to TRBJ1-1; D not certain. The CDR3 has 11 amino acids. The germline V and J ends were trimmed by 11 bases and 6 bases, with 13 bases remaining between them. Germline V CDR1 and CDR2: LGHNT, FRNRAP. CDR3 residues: CAGELGSEAFF. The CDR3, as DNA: TGTGCTGGGGAACTAGGGTCTGAAGCTTTCTTT.

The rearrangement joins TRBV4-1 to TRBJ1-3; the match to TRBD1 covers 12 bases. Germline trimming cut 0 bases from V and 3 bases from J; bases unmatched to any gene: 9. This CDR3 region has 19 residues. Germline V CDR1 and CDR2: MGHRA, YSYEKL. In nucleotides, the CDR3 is TGCGCCAGCAGCCAAGATTATCGGGGACAGGGGGCCGGTGGAAACACCATATATTTT. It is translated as CASSQDYRGQGAGGNTIYF.

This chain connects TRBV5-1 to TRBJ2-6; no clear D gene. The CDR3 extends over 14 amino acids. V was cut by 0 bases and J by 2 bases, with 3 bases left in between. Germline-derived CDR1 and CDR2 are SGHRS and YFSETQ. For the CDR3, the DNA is TGCGCCAGCAGCTTGGCCGCTGGGGCCAACGTCCTGACTTTC. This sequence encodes CASSLAAGANVLTF.

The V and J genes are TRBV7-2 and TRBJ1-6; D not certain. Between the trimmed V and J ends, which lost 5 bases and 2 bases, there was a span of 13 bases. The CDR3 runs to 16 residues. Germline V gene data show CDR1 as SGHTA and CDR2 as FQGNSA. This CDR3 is CASSRAVGAYNSPLHF. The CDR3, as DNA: TGTGCCAGCAGCCGTGCTGTGGGAGCCTATAATTCACCCCTCCACTTT. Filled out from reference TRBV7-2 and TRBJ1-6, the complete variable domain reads GAGVSQSPSNKVTEKGKDVELRCDPISGHTALYWYRQSLGQGLEFLIYFQGNSAPDKSGLPSDRFSAERTGGSVSTLTIQRTQQEDSAVYLCASSRAVGAYNSPLHFGNGTRLTVT.

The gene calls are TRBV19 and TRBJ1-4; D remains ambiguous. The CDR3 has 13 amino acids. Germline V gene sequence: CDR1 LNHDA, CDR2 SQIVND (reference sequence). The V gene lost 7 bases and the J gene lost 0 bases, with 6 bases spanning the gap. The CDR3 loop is CASTKATNEKLFF. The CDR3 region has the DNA TGTGCCAGTACTAAAGCAACTAATGAAAAACTGTTTTTT. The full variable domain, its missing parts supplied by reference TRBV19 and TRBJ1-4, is DGGITQSPKYLFRKEGQNVTLSCEQNLNHDAMYWYRQDPGQGLRLIYYSQIVNDFQKGDIAEGYSVSREKKESFPLTVTSAQKNPTAFYLCASTKATNEKLFFGSGTQLSVL.

The CDR3 nucleotides read TGTGCCAGCAGCGAGGTCCCGGGACAGGGGGACACTGAAGCTTTCTTT. This sequence encodes CASSEVPGQGDTEAFF. The chain employs TRBV9 and TRBJ1-1; TRBD1 matches at 11 bases. The germline gives CDR1 SGDLS, CDR2 YYNGEE. V lost 3 bases to trimming and J lost 3 bases; unmatched junction nucleotides: 7. The CDR3 contains 16 residues.

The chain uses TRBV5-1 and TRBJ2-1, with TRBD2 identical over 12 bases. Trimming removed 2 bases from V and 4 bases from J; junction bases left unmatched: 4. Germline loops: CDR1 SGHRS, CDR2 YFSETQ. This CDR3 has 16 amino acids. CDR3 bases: TGCGCCAGCAGCTTTGTACTAGCGGGAGGTTACAATGAGCAGTTCTTC. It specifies CASSFVLAGGYNEQFF.

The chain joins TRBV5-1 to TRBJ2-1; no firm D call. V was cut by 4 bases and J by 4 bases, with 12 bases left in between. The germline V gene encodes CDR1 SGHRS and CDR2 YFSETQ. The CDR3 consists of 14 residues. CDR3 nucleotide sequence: TGCGCCAGCAGCCTGGATAACAGTTACAATGAGCAGTTCTTC. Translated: CASSLDNSYNEQFF.

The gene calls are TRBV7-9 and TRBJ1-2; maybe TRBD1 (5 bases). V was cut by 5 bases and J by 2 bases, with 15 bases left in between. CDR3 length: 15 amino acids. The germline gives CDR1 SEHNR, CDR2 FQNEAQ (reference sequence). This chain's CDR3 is CASSDPDTANYGYTF. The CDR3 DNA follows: TGTGCCAGCAGCGACCCGGACACGGCGAACTATGGCTACACCTTC.

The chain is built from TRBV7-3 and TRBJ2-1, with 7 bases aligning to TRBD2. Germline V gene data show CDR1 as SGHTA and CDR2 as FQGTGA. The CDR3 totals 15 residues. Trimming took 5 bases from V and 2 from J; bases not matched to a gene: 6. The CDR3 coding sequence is TGTGCCAGCAGCCTTACTAGCGATACCTACAATGAGCAGTTCTTC. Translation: CASSLTSDTYNEQFF.

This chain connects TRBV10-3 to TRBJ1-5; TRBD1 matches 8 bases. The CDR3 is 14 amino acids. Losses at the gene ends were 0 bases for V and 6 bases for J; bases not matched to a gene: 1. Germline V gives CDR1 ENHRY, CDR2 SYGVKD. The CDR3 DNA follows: TGTGCCATCAGTGAGTCGACAGGGGTTCAGCCCCAGCATTTT. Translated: CAISESTGVQPQHF.

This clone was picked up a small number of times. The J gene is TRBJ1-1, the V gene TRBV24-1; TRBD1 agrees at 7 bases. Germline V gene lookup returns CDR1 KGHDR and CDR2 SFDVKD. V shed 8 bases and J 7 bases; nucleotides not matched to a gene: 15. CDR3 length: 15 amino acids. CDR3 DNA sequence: TGTGCCACCACCCTATTAAGACAGGGTGAGGGTGAAGCTTTCTTT. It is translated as CATTLLRQGEGEAFF.